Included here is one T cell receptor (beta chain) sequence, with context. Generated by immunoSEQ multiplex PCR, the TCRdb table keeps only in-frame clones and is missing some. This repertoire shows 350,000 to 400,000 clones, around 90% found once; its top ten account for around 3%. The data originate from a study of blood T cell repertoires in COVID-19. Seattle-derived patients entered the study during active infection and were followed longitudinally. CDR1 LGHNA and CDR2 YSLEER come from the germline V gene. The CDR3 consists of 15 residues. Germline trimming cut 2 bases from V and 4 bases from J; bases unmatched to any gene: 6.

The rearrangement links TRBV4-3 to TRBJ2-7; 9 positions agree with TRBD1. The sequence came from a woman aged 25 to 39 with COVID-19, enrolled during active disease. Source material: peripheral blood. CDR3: CASSQTTGGEYEQYF. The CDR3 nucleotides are TGCGCCAGCAGCCAAACGACAGGGGGTGAGTACGAGCAGTACTTC.